Presented here are 20 T cell receptor beta chains from one specimen sequenced in a study of shared clonotypes between healthy human individuals. Assay used: immunoSEQ multiplex PCR; TCRdb lists only in-frame clones, some missing. Of 530,000 or so clones listed, roughly 79% are singletons. Sequencing was performed on PBMCs. The receptors were sampled from a woman aged 40-49 years in good health. Some clones in this sample may be carry-over from other donors' samples.

This clone was counted at least ten times. The rearrangement uses TRBV6-4 and TRBJ1-2; no clear D gene. The CDR3 runs to 13 residues. CDR1 is MRHNA, CDR2 SNTAGT, per germline. Trimming took 2 bases from V and 6 from J, leaving 10 bases between them. CDR3 nucleotide sequence: TGTGCCAGCAGTGACGTGGGTGTGGATGGCTACACCTTC. Translating gives CASSDVGVDGYTF.

This sequence joins TRBV6-1 and TRBJ1-1, with D hard to call. Trimming stripped 8 bases from V and 1 base from J, with 14 bases between. The CDR3 totals 14 residues. Germline CDR1 MNHNS, CDR2 SASEGT. The DNA for the CDR3 is TGTGCCAGCCTTCAGTTTCTGGGGAACACTGAAGCTTTCTTT. Protein product: CASLQFLGNTEAFF.

This clone is a singleton in its sample. The genes are TRBV25-1 and TRBJ1-1; 11 bases map to TRBD1. The germline CDR1 and CDR2 sequences are MGHDK and SYGVNS. This CDR3 region has 18 residues. The V segment lost 0 bases and the J segment 0 bases; nucleotides outside the gene matches: 6. CDR3 region: CASSEYRTGGGLNTEAFF. The CDR3 DNA is TGTGCCAGCAGTGAATATAGGACAGGGGGCGGCTTGAACACTGAAGCTTTCTTT.

V usage is TRBV28 and J usage is TRBJ2-1; D is possibly TRBD2 (7 bases). The CDR3 extends over 16 amino acids. Per the germline V gene, CDR1 is MDHEN and CDR2 is SYDVKM. Trimming pared 6 bases from V and 3 bases from J, leaving 18 bases between. As DNA, the CDR3 is TGTGCCAGCAGCCTAATTCGGGGGGCCCACTACAATGAGCAGTTCTTC. Amino acids: CASSLIRGAHYNEQFF.

This chain joins TRBV5-1 and TRBJ2-7, with 8 bases lining up with TRBD1. This CDR3 has 16 amino acids. CDR1 is SGHRS and CDR2 is YFSETQ in the germline V gene. With V trimmed by 5 bases and J by 3 bases, 13 bases remained unmatched. The CDR3 reads CASSWGRTGFLYEQYF. CDR3 nucleotide sequence: TGCGCCAGCAGTTGGGGCCGGACAGGGTTCCTCTACGAGCAGTACTTC.

J is TRBJ1-1 and V is TRBV5-8; D call uncertain. Looked up from germline, CDR1 is SGHTS and CDR2 is YDEGEE. CDR3 length: 16 amino acids. The V and J ends lost 1 base and 3 bases respectively, with 16 bases between them. The CDR3 coding sequence is TGTGCCAGCAGCTTGTCACCCCAAGACATCCACACTGAAGCTTTCTTT. This encodes CASSLSPQDIHTEAFF.

This chain links TRBV5-1 with TRBJ2-5; D is possibly TRBD1 (5 bases). CDR3 length: 14 amino acids. Trimming took off 0 bases at V and 4 bases at J, with 10 bases between the two ends. The V gene's germline CDR1 is SGHRS and CDR2 YFSETQ. The CDR3 loop reads CASSLAKQGETQYF. The CDR3 DNA is TGCGCCAGCAGCTTGGCCAAGCAGGGAGAGACCCAGTACTTC.

The chain uses TRBV6-5 and TRBJ1-1; 7 nucleotides line up with TRBD1. This CDR3 spans 12 amino acids. The V segment lost 8 bases and the J segment 7 bases; nucleotides outside the gene matches: 7. Germline assignment: CDR1 MNHEY and CDR2 SVGAGI. This chain's CDR3 is CASGTRDSEAFF. In DNA, the CDR3 is TGTGCCAGCGGAACCCGGGACAGTGAAGCTTTCTTT.

J is TRBJ2-7 and V is TRBV25-1; 8 nucleotides agree with TRBD1. Germline CDR1 and CDR2: MGHDK and SYGVNS. This CDR3 has 14 residues. Unmatched junction bases numbered 11, after V lost 5 bases and J lost 8 bases. The CDR3 reads CASSSTGGTPKQYF. CDR3 DNA: TGTGCCAGCAGTTCCACAGGGGGTACTCCAAAGCAGTACTTC.

As concerns this clone: Within the sample, other DNA sequences also encode this same CDR3. The chain has TRBV18 and TRBJ2-2, with D possibly TRBD2 on 5 matching bases. Trimming took off 0 bases at V and 7 bases at J, with 9 bases between the two ends. Germline V lookup: CDR1 KGHSH, CDR2 LQKENI. The CDR3 covers 14 residues. CDR3 nucleotides: TGTGCCAGCTCACCACCCCTAGCTGGCGGGGAGCTGTTTTTT. This gives the protein CASSPPLAGGELFF. Combining the CDR3 with reference TRBV18 and TRBJ2-2 gives the whole variable domain NAGVMQNPRHLVRRRGQEARLRCSPMKGHSHVYWYRQLPEEGLKFMVYLQKENIIDESGMPKERFSAEFPKEGPSILRIQQVVRGDSAAYFCASSPPLAGGELFFGEGSRLTVL.

The chain couples TRBV30 to TRBJ2-5, with D unresolved. Trimming took 4 bases from V and 1 from J, leaving 4 bases between them. Germline values: CDR1 GTSNPN, CDR2 SVGIG (reference sequence). This CDR3 contains 11 residues. CDR3 nucleotide sequence: TGTGCCTGGACCTTCCAAGAGACCCAGTACTTC. This sequence encodes CAWTFQETQYF.

The CDR3 bases are TGTGCCAGTAGTATAAGGACAGGGGGCCCCACCGGGGAGCTGTTTTTT. Translating it yields CASSIRTGGPTGELFF. This rearrangement joins TRBV19 to TRBJ2-2; 11 nucleotides match TRBD1. This CDR3 region has 16 residues. CDR1 is LNHDA, CDR2 SQIVND, per germline (reference sequence). V lost 2 bases to trimming and J lost 4 bases; unmatched junction nucleotides: 3.

As for this clone: This likely traces to a read error, being one base from a far larger clone. Other DNA sequences from this sample encode an identical CDR3 as well. This chain joins TRBV6-5 and TRBJ2-2, with D maybe TRBD2 (6 bases). The V gene's germline CDR1 is MNHEY and CDR2 SVGAGI. V lost 6 bases and J lost 6, with 11 bases in between. The CDR3 is 13 amino acids. The CDR3 nucleotides read TGTGCCAGCAGCACGGGGGACGCCGGGGAGCTGTTTTTT. Its protein product is CASSTGDAGELFF.

V gene TRBV6-4 combines with J gene TRBJ2-3; the match to TRBD2 covers 9 bases. Germline loops: CDR1 MRHNA, CDR2 SNTAGT. V was pared by 0 bases and J by 4 bases, with 17 bases of the junction left unmatched. The CDR3 covers 20 residues. CDR3 amino acids: CASSDSFSVAGVVSPDTQYF. Written as DNA, the CDR3 is TGTGCCAGCAGTGACTCATTTAGTGTAGCGGGAGTCGTCTCCCCAGATACGCAGTATTTT.

The V and J genes are TRBV28 and TRBJ1-2; TRBD1 matches 8 bases. Looked up from germline, CDR1 is MDHEN and CDR2 is SYDVKM. The CDR3 is 14 residues long. Trimming cost V 5 bases and J 5 bases; bases outside gene matches: 7. CDR3 in DNA: TGTGCCAGCAGTATTCCGGGACAGGCGTATGGCTACACCTTC. Translation: CASSIPGQAYGYTF.

The rearrangement links TRBV11-2 to TRBJ2-3, with D uncertain. Germline V gene lookup returns CDR1 SGHAT and CDR2 FQNNGV. The length of the CDR3 is 15 residues. The V end lost 6 bases, the J end lost 3 bases, and 16 bases lay between the germline ends. The DNA of the CDR3 is TGTGCCAGCAGTCCCAGATGGGCTACAACAGATACGCAGTATTTT. This codes for CASSPRWATTDTQYF.

About this clone itself: This may come from a read error, since a much larger clone is one base off. V is TRBV5-4 and J is TRBJ2-7, with 9 bases identical to TRBD1. Trimming took 6 bases from V and 2 from J; bases not matched to a gene: 6. The CDR3 runs to 14 residues. The germline CDR1 and CDR2 sequences are SGHNT and YYREEE (reference sequence). CDR3 region: CASNPGTGTYEQYF. In DNA form, the CDR3 reads TGTGCCAGCAATCCCGGGACAGGGACCTACGAGCAGTACTTC. Variable domain in full (rest from reference TRBV5-4 and TRBJ2-7): ETGVTQSPTHLIKTRGQQVTLRCSSQSGHNTVSWYQQALGQGPQFIFQYYREEENGRGNFPPRFSGLQFPNYSSELNVNALELDDSALYLCASNPGTGTYEQYFGPGTRLTVT.

V is TRBV28 and J is TRBJ2-3; TRBD2 matches 9 bases. CDR1 MDHEN and CDR2 SYDVKM come from the germline V gene. The CDR3 length is 18 residues. With V trimmed by 5 bases and J by 5 bases, 17 bases remained unmatched. The CDR3 DNA reads TGTGCCAGCAGTCCTTTGAAGTCCCTCTTTAGCGGGGGAGATACGCAGTATTTT. This translates into CASSPLKSLFSGGDTQYF.

This chain links TRBV28 with TRBJ1-3, with D possibly being TRBD1 (5 bases). CDR1 is MDHEN, CDR2 SYDVKM, per germline. The CDR3 totals 13 residues. The V end lost 5 bases, the J end lost 1 base, and 6 bases lay between the germline ends. CDR3: CASSRQSGNTIYF. CDR3 nucleotide sequence: TGTGCCAGCAGTAGACAGTCTGGAAACACCATATATTTT.

This chain joins TRBV4-3 and TRBJ2-3, with D possibly TRBD2 on 6 matching bases. V shed 0 bases and J shed 6 bases, with 13 bases lying between them. This CDR3 region has 15 residues. CDR1 is LGHNA, CDR2 YSLEER, per germline. The CDR3 nucleotides are TGCGCCAGCAGCCAAGAGGTCCGGGGGTGGGATACGCAGTATTTT. Its translation: CASSQEVRGWDTQYF.